Below, 11 T cell receptor beta chains from the same sample are listed, as sequenced in a study of blood T cell repertoires in COVID-19. Sequencing used immunoSEQ multiplex PCR; TCRdb keeps in-frame clones, though not all of them. Seen here are 70,000 to 80,000 clones, roughly 87% observed once, and the top ten hold roughly 6.1%. The sequenced material came from peripheral blood. These receptors were collected from a woman aged 45-59 years with acute or convalescent COVID-19.

This rearrangement joins TRBV6-2 or TRBV6-3 to TRBJ2-1; 8 nucleotides match TRBD2. This CDR3 region has 19 residues. Trimming at V came to 2 bases and at J to 3 bases, leaving 15 bases not matched to a gene. Germline CDR1 is MNHEY and CDR2 is SVGEGT. DNA for the CDR3: TGTGCCAGCAGTTACGAACAGGGCCGAGCGGGAGACTACTACAATGAGCAGTTCTTC. It translates to CASSYEQGRAGDYYNEQFF.

The gene calls are TRBV11-2 and TRBJ1-4; no clear D. The CDR3 runs 16 residues. Between the trimmed V and J ends, which lost 1 base and 0 bases, there was a span of 9 bases. Per germline, CDR1 SGHAT and CDR2 FQNNGV. In nucleotides, the CDR3 is TGTGCCAGCAGCTTAGGCACGCTAACAACTAATGAAAAACTGTTTTTT. Its protein is CASSLGTLTTNEKLFF.

This rearrangement joins TRBV28 to TRBJ1-1, with 7 nucleotides matching TRBD1. V dropped 5 bases and J dropped 2; count of bases not matched to a gene: 8. Germline V CDR1 and CDR2: MDHEN, SYDVKM. The CDR3 is 15 amino acids. CDR3 sequence reads: CASSPLQGRNTEAFF. The CDR3 nucleotides read TGTGCCAGCAGTCCGTTACAGGGGCGTAACACTGAAGCTTTCTTT.

This chain connects TRBV6-2 or TRBV6-3 to TRBJ1-1; the match to TRBD1 covers 8 bases. J was trimmed by 7 bases and V by 3 bases; bases with no gene match: 10. The CDR3 has 15 amino acids. CDR1 is MNHEY, CDR2 SVGEGT, per germline. The CDR3 nucleotides are TGTGCCAGCAGTTATGATGGACAGGGCGGAGATGAAGCTTTCTTT. Encoded protein: CASSYDGQGGDEAFF.

The chain combines TRBV5-6 with TRBJ2-7, with 7 bases aligning to TRBD2. Germline-derived CDR1 and CDR2 are SGHDT and YYEEEE. J gave up 4 bases and V 0 bases, and 10 bases lay outside the gene matches. The CDR3 has 16 residues. The DNA of the CDR3 is TGTGCCAGCAGCTTGGCAGGTATCGGGAGGCCATACGAGCAGTACTTC. This codes for CASSLAGIGRPYEQYF.

The CDR3 loop is CASSTSSYEQYF. The CDR3 nucleotides are TGTGCCAGCAGTACGAGCTCCTACGAGCAGTACTTC. The chain has TRBV2 and TRBJ2-7; no clear D. V was clipped by 5 bases and J by 0 bases, with 5 bases between them. Germline loops: CDR1 SNHLY, CDR2 FYNNEI. The CDR3 runs 12 residues.

The chain links TRBV11-2 to TRBJ1-2, with D hard to call. CDR3 length: 15 residues. V was clipped by 6 bases and J by 2 bases, with 16 bases between them. CDR1 is SGHAT and CDR2 is FQNNGV in the germline V gene. CDR3 protein: CASRGGRTFNYGYTF. CDR3 nucleotide sequence: TGTGCCAGCAGAGGCGGTCGGACTTTCAACTATGGCTACACCTTC.

The CDR3 DNA follows: TGCAGCGTTAGTCTAGCGGGATATAGCACAGATACGCAGTATTTT. As protein: CSVSLAGYSTDTQYF. This rearrangement joins TRBV29-1 to TRBJ2-3; TRBD2 agrees at 9 bases. V shed 5 bases, J shed 0 bases, and the junction held 6 bases outside the gene matches. CDR1 and CDR2 (germline): SQVTM, ANQGSEA. The CDR3 is 15 residues long.

The chain combines TRBV19 with TRBJ1-5; possible D gene TRBD1, 5 bases. V lost 7 bases to trimming and J lost 3 bases, with 16 bases between them. Germline-derived CDR1 and CDR2 are LNHDA and SQIVND (reference sequence). The CDR3 sequence is 15 residues long. The CDR3 DNA reads TGTGCCAGTACCATCGAAGGGGTGAACAATCAGCCCCAGCATTTT. As protein: CASTIEGVNNQPQHF.

CDR3 bases: TGTGCCAGCAGCGTCTCGACAGGGGCGAATTACAATGAGCAGTTCTTC. This translates into CASSVSTGANYNEQFF. This chain links TRBV9 with TRBJ2-1, with TRBD1 identical over 8 bases. Germline V gene data show CDR1 as SGDLS and CDR2 as YYNGEE. The V segment lost 2 bases and the J segment 4 bases; nucleotides outside the gene matches: 8. The length of the CDR3 is 16 residues.

V usage is TRBV6-5 and J usage is TRBJ1-2; 8 positions agree with TRBD1. The CDR3 covers 14 residues. V shed 6 bases, J shed 6 bases, and the junction held 9 bases outside the gene matches. The germline CDR1 and CDR2 sequences are MNHEY and SVGAGI. The CDR3 DNA is TGTGCCAGCAGGGGAACTGACAGGGGAGATGGCTACACCTTC. Translation: CASRGTDRGDGYTF.